Presented here are 32 T cell receptor beta chains from one specimen sequenced in a study of cytomegalovirus exposure and HLA in healthy donors. Use of 60 Vbeta and 13 Jbeta primers characterized the PCR. This table comes from immunoSEQ multiplex PCR, and its TCRdb copy is limited to in-frame clones, with some not included. The sample has about 160,000 clones; 68% are singletons. Sequenced input: PBMCs. These receptors all stem from a man aged 50 to 60 in good health and CMV-seronegative.

This clone is a singleton in its sample. This chain links TRBV6-1 with TRBJ2-7; tentatively, D is TRBD2 (5 bases). CDR3 length: 12 residues. Trimming pared 2 bases from V and 3 bases from J, leaving 5 bases between. The V gene's germline CDR1 is MNHNS and CDR2 SASEGT. The CDR3 sequence is CASSERDYEQYF. CDR3 nucleotide sequence: TGTGCCAGCAGTGAACGGGACTACGAGCAGTACTTC.

The chain recombines TRBV29-1 with TRBJ1-2, with TRBD1 identical over 7 bases. V gave up 3 bases and J gave up 8 bases; unmatched junction bases: 3. This CDR3 spans 11 amino acids. CDR1 and CDR2 (germline): SQVTM, ANQGSEA. DNA for the CDR3: TGCAGCGTTGATGACAGGGAAGGCTACACCTTC. Protein: CSVDDREGYTF.

This chain uses TRBV5-6 with TRBJ2-6; D possibly corresponds to TRBD1 (5 bases). CDR1 is SGHDT, CDR2 YYEEEE, per germline. The CDR3 spans 17 residues. V lost 1 base to trimming and J lost 2 bases, with 13 bases between them. CDR3 nucleotides: TGTGCCAGCAGCTTGAGTTATCAGGGTGCTGGGGCCAACGTCCTGACTTTC. Encoded protein: CASSLSYQGAGANVLTF.

This clone was detected a few times. The CDR3 DNA follows: TGTGCCAGCAGCTTAGGGACACGCTCCTACGAGCAGTACTTC. It codes for CASSLGTRSYEQYF. The chain carries TRBV7-9 and TRBJ2-7, with TRBD1 as a possible D gene (5 bases). Trimming removed 1 base from V and 0 bases from J, with 7 bases in between. This CDR3 contains 14 residues. Germline V gives CDR1 SEHNR, CDR2 FQNEAQ (reference sequence).

This rearrangement joins TRBV5-1 to TRBJ1-2; 7 positions match TRBD1. Germline trimming cut 6 bases from V and 2 bases from J; bases unmatched to any gene: 4. Per germline, CDR1 SGHRS and CDR2 YFSETQ. The length of the CDR3 is 13 residues. The CDR3 here is CASNSQGNYGYTF. The DNA of the CDR3 is TGCGCCAGCAATTCACAGGGGAACTATGGCTACACCTTC.

The J gene is TRBJ1-1, the V gene TRBV5-6; 7 nucleotides line up with TRBD1. This CDR3 has 13 amino acids. The V segment lost 3 bases and the J segment 4 bases; nucleotides outside the gene matches: 3. From germline, CDR1 is SGHDT and CDR2 YYEEEE. The CDR3 loop reads CASSSGQITEAFF. The CDR3 coding sequence is TGTGCCAGCAGCTCGGGACAGATCACTGAAGCTTTCTTT.

The chain combines TRBV7-9 with TRBJ1-2; 10 positions agree with TRBD1. Unmatched junction bases numbered 10, after V lost 4 bases and J lost 8 bases. This CDR3 contains 15 residues. Looked up from germline, CDR1 is SEHNR and CDR2 is FQNEAQ (reference sequence). The CDR3 region is CASSYMAGTGVGYTF. DNA of the CDR3: TGTGCCAGCAGCTATATGGCGGGGACAGGGGTAGGCTACACCTTC.

The V and J genes are TRBV6-1 and TRBJ1-1; D perhaps matches TRBD1 (5 bases). V was trimmed by 4 bases and J by 5 bases, leaving 11 bases between them. The CDR3 is 13 residues long. From germline, CDR1 is MNHNS and CDR2 SASEGT. This CDR3 is CASSVREGTEAFF. In DNA form, the CDR3 reads TGTGCCAGCAGTGTCAGGGAAGGAACTGAAGCTTTCTTT.

V gene TRBV5-6 combines with J gene TRBJ1-3; 7 bases fit TRBD1. Germline assignment: CDR1 SGHDT and CDR2 YYEEEE. CDR3 length equals 14 residues. V trimming: 4 bases; J trimming: 3 bases; junction bases outside the gene matches: 4. The CDR3 DNA reads TGTGCCAGCAGCCCTGGGACAGATGGAAACACCATATATTTT. As protein: CASSPGTDGNTIYF. Filled out from reference TRBV5-6 and TRBJ1-3, the complete variable domain reads DAGVTQSPTHLIKTRGQQVTLRCSPKSGHDTVSWYQQALGQGPQFIFQYYEEEERQRGNFPDRFSGHQFPNYSSELNVNALLLGDSALYLCASSPGTDGNTIYFGEGSWLTVV.

This rearrangement joins TRBV10-2 to TRBJ2-1, with D uncertain. The CDR3 runs to 15 residues. Trimming left V 6 bases short and J 0 bases short, with 12 bases between. Germline V CDR1 and CDR2: WSHSY, SAAADI. The CDR3 DNA reads as TGCGCCAGCAGCGAGGACCGGAGCTCCTACAATGAGCAGTTCTTC. Translated, it gives CASSEDRSSYNEQFF.

This clone was recorded a few times. The CDR3 sequence: CASSLGAYGYTF. CDR3 sequence (DNA): TGCGCCAGCAGCTTGGGCGCCTATGGCTACACCTTC. The chain recombines TRBV5-1 with TRBJ1-2; D unclear. The CDR3 totals 12 residues. Trimming took 0 bases from V and 4 from J, leaving 4 bases between them. The germline V gene encodes CDR1 SGHRS and CDR2 YFSETQ.

This clone was observed a few times. The chain links TRBV4-2 to TRBJ1-6, with no clear D. The CDR3 has 15 residues. Germline CDR1 reads LGHNA; CDR2 reads YNFKEQ. Trimming stripped 0 bases from V and 10 bases from J, with 13 bases between. This chain's CDR3 is CASSQDTQRRSPLHF. DNA for the CDR3: TGTGCCAGCAGCCAAGATACCCAGCGACGGTCACCCCTCCACTTT.

The chain recombines TRBV2 with TRBJ1-1, with 9 bases lining up with TRBD1. The CDR3 is 14 residues long. V dropped 7 bases and J dropped 5; count of bases not matched to a gene: 8. Germline V gene data show CDR1 as SNHLY and CDR2 as FYNNEI. CDR3 sequence: CASTPDRGGTEAFF. The CDR3, as DNA: TGTGCCAGCACCCCGGACAGGGGAGGAACTGAAGCTTTCTTT.

The CDR3 nucleotides read TGCGCCAGCAGCCCATTCAAAAGGACAGGGGGCGCTTTTAATACTTACGAGCAGTACTTC. Translation: CASSPFKRTGGAFNTYEQYF. This rearrangement joins TRBV5-1 to TRBJ2-7, with 11 nucleotides matching TRBD1. Germline loops: CDR1 SGHRS, CDR2 YFSETQ. CDR3 size: 20 residues. The ends lost 4 bases at V and 4 bases at J; junction bases unmatched: 22.

The table lists this clone with a few counts. The chain combines TRBV7-8 with TRBJ1-5; tentatively, D is TRBD1 (6 bases). Trimming stripped 5 bases from V and 4 bases from J, with 18 bases between. The CDR3 covers 16 residues. Germline V gives CDR1 SGHVS, CDR2 FQNEAQ. CDR3 coding DNA: TGTGCCAGCAGCCCCTCCGGACAGCGGAATAATCAGCCCCAGCATTTT. Its translation: CASSPSGQRNNQPQHF. The full variable domain, completed using reference TRBV7-8 and TRBJ1-5, is GAGVSQSPRYKVAKRGQDVALRCDPISGHVSLFWYQQALGQGPEFLTYFQNEAQLDKSGLPSDRFFAERPEGSVSTLKIQRTQQEDSAVYLCASSPSGQRNNQPQHFGDGTRLSIL.

This clone was counted between two and nine times. V and J are TRBV11-2 and TRBJ2-7; 10 bases map to TRBD2. The germline V gene encodes CDR1 SGHAT and CDR2 FQNNGV. The ends lost 3 bases at V and 4 bases at J; junction bases unmatched: 3. The CDR3 runs to 14 residues. CDR3 bases: TGTGCCAGCAGCTTCAGCGGGGGGGCTTACGAGCAGTACTTC. Its protein product is CASSFSGGAYEQYF.

Concerning this clone: One end of the junction varies from germline; a read error may be responsible. The DNA for the CDR3 is TGTGCCAGCAGATTAGGCGGAGACAGGAGTAGAAACACCATATATTTT. Translating it yields CASRLGGDRSRNTIYF. This chain joins TRBV11-2 and TRBJ1-3; possible D gene TRBD1, 6 bases. The CDR3 sequence is 16 residues long. Germline V gene lookup returns CDR1 SGHAT and CDR2 FQNNGV.

In nucleotides, the CDR3 is TGTGCCAGTAGTATAGGTACAGGGGGTACTGAAGCTTTCTTT. Its translation is CASSIGTGGTEAFF. The J gene is TRBJ1-1, the V gene TRBV19, with TRBD1 identical over 8 bases. The ends lost 1 base at V and 5 bases at J; junction bases unmatched: 3. Germline V gene data show CDR1 as LNHDA and CDR2 as SQIVND (reference sequence). The length of the CDR3 is 14 residues.

This chain connects TRBV7-8 to TRBJ2-7; D is undetermined. The CDR3 runs 13 residues. Germline V lookup: CDR1 SGHVS, CDR2 FQNEAQ. V lost 2 bases and J 3 bases, leaving 8 bases between the germline ends. Here the CDR3 reads CASSLFRSYEQYF. In DNA, the CDR3 is TGTGCCAGCAGCTTATTCCGCAGCTACGAGCAGTACTTC.

This clone was seen a few times. The V gene is TRBV18, the J gene TRBJ1-2, with 7 bases fitting TRBD1. The V segment lost 3 bases and the J segment 7 bases; nucleotides outside the gene matches: 20. The CDR3 has 18 amino acids. Germline assignment: CDR1 KGHSH and CDR2 LQKENI. Here the CDR3 reads CASSPFGGMSQGTSGYTF. As DNA, the CDR3 is TGTGCCAGCTCACCGTTTGGGGGGATGTCACAGGGGACAAGTGGCTACACCTTC.

V usage is TRBV7-2 and J usage is TRBJ1-6; 8 nucleotides line up with TRBD1. The germline CDR1 and CDR2 sequences are SGHTA and FQGNSA. The V gene end was trimmed by 4 bases and the J gene end by 4 bases; junction bases not matched to a gene: 6. This CDR3 has 16 residues. DNA of the CDR3: TGTGCCAGCAGCTCCTCCAGGGGGCAATATAATTCACCCCTCCACTTT. This encodes CASSSSRGQYNSPLHF.

The V and J genes are TRBV9 and TRBJ1-3, with D possibly being TRBD1 (6 bases). The CDR3 is 15 amino acids. V lost 3 bases and J lost 0, with 10 bases in between. Germline V gene sequence: CDR1 SGDLS, CDR2 YYNGEE. CDR3 region: CASSGGQLSGNTIYF. CDR3 DNA sequence: TGTGCCAGCAGCGGCGGACAGCTCTCTGGAAACACCATATATTTT.

V gene TRBV19 combines with J gene TRBJ2-7; 7 bases fit TRBD1. The V segment lost 5 bases and the J segment 2 bases; nucleotides outside the gene matches: 6. The CDR3 loop spans 14 amino acids. Looked up from germline, CDR1 is LNHDA and CDR2 is SQIVND (reference sequence). The CDR3 loop reads CASSPGQPPYEQYF. The CDR3 DNA follows: TGTGCCAGTAGTCCGGGACAGCCACCCTACGAGCAGTACTTC.

The chain couples TRBV19 to TRBJ2-7, with D perhaps matching TRBD2 (6 bases). The V gene lost 6 bases and the J gene lost 6 bases, with 27 bases spanning the gap. This CDR3 spans 17 amino acids. Germline values: CDR1 LNHDA, CDR2 SQIVND (reference sequence). The CDR3, as DNA: TGTGCCAGTAGGGACCAAGTTGTCGGGGCCAGAGCGGGCGAGCAGTACTTC. Amino acids: CASRDQVVGARAGEQYF.

The chain joins TRBV11-1 to TRBJ2-7; TRBD1 matches at 11 bases. The germline gives CDR1 SGHAT, CDR2 FQDESV (reference sequence). CDR3 length equals 14 residues. With V trimmed by 3 bases and J by 2 bases, 0 bases remained unmatched. DNA for the CDR3: TGTGCCAGCAGCTTGGGACAGGGGGCCTACGAGCAGTACTTC. Its translation is CASSLGQGAYEQYF.

The chain combines TRBV7-9 with TRBJ1-2, with a possible D match to TRBD1 (5 bases). The CDR3 runs 18 residues. Trimming cost V 7 bases and J 4 bases, with 28 bases left between them. Germline V gene sequence: CDR1 SEHNR, CDR2 FQNEAQ (reference sequence). Written as DNA, the CDR3 is TGTGCCAGCAACATTAAGTGGGGAGGGGACGTATCCCCCTATGGCTACACCTTC. Protein sequence: CASNIKWGGDVSPYGYTF.

The chain couples TRBV6-6 to TRBJ1-4, with TRBD1 as a possible D gene (5 bases). V lost 5 bases and J lost 5, with 12 bases in between. The CDR3 extends over 14 amino acids. Germline V gene sequence: CDR1 MNHNY, CDR2 SVGAGI (reference sequence). CDR3 nucleotides: TGTGCCAGCAGTCCTTATGGGGCGAATGAAAAACTGTTTTTT. It is translated as CASSPYGANEKLFF.

The CDR3, as DNA: TGTGCCAGCAGCTCCCCACAGGGCCACCCTAACTATGGCTACACCTTC. This codes for CASSSPQGHPNYGYTF. This chain joins TRBV7-2 and TRBJ1-2; possibly TRBD1 for D (6 bases). CDR3 length: 16 amino acids. Germline CDR1 reads SGHTA; CDR2 reads FQGNSA. V was cut by 4 bases and J by 0 bases, with 15 bases left in between.

This rearrangement joins TRBV2 to TRBJ1-1; D uncertain. Trimming took off 8 bases at V and 1 base at J, with 14 bases between the two ends. Germline CDR1 is SNHLY and CDR2 is FYNNEI. The CDR3 covers 14 residues. In DNA form, the CDR3 reads TGTGCCAGCGCCCCCAGGCCCGGGAACACTGAAGCTTTCTTT. Residues: CASAPRPGNTEAFF. The whole variable domain, filled in from reference TRBV2 and TRBJ1-1, reads EPEVTQTPSHQVTQMGQEVILRCVPISNHLYFYWYRQILGQKVEFLVSFYNNEISEKSEIFDDQFSVERPDGSNFTLKIRSTKLEDSAMYFCASAPRPGNTEAFFGQGTRLTVV.

The V and J genes are TRBV27 and TRBJ2-3; maybe TRBD2 (7 bases). The CDR3 is made up of 13 amino acids. Germline V gene sequence: CDR1 MNHEY, CDR2 SMNVEV (reference sequence). Trimming left V 9 bases short and J 4 bases short, with 14 bases between. The DNA for the CDR3 is TGTGCCAGTACCCGGGGGGCCTCAGATACGCAGTATTTT. Its translation is CASTRGASDTQYF.

This clone was counted a few times. The chain joins TRBV6-5 to TRBJ2-5; D is perhaps TRBD1 (5 bases). CDR3 length: 14 residues. CDR1 MNHEY and CDR2 SVGAGI come from the germline V gene. V was cut by 0 bases and J by 1 base, with 6 bases left in between. In DNA, the CDR3 is TGTGCCAGCAGTTACTCCACAGGCCAAGAGACCCAGTACTTC. It translates to CASSYSTGQETQYF.

The rearrangement joins TRBV7-2 to TRBJ2-2; 8 nucleotides align to TRBD2. Unmatched junction bases numbered 6, after V lost 5 bases and J lost 1 base. There are 16 residues in the CDR3. Germline V gene data show CDR1 as SGHTA and CDR2 as FQGNSA. The CDR3 spells CASSRSGTRNTGELFF. The CDR3 DNA is TGTGCCAGCAGCAGATCAGGGACTAGGAACACCGGGGAGCTGTTTTTT.